The TCR beta chain under discussion was sequenced for a study of somatic mutations in cytotoxic T cells in rheumatoid arthritis. Germline V CDR1 and CDR2: MRHNA, SNTAGT. This CDR3 is 15 amino acids long. The junction had 7 bases not matched to a gene; V was cut back by 6 bases and J by 4 bases. Measured with immunoSEQ multiplex PCR; TCRdb has only the in-frame clones, and not every one. The sample carries about 10,000 clones, roughly 80% recorded once. The chain has TRBV6-4 and TRBJ2-2; 8 bases map to TRBD1. The source is a man over 45 in good health. The sequenced sample consisted of CD8+ T cells sorted from blood. The CDR3 is CASSVTGETTGELFF. The CDR3 nucleotides are TGTGCCAGCAGCGTGACAGGGGAGACCACCGGGGAGCTGTTTTTT.